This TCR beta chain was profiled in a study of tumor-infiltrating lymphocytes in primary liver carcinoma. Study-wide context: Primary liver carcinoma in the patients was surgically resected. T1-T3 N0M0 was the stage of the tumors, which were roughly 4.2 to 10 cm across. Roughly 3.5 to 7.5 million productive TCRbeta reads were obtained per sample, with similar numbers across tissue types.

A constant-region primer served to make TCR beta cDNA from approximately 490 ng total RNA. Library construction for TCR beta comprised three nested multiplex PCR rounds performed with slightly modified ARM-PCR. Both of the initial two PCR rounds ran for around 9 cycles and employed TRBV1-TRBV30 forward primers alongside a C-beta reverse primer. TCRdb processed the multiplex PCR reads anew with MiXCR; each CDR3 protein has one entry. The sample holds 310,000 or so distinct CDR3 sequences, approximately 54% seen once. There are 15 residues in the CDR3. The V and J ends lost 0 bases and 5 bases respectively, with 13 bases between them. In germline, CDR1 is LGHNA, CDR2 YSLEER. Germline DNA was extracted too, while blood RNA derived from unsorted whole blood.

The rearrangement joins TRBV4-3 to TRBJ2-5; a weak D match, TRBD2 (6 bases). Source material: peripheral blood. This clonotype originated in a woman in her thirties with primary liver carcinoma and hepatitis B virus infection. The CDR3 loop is CASSQDSGLGETQYF. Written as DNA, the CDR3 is TGCGCCAGCAGCCAAGATAGCGGACTGGGCGAGACCCAGTACTTC.